This T cell receptor (beta chain) was recovered during a study of T cells in Graves' hyperthyroidism and ophthalmopathy. Together with thyroid ultrasound, orbital computed tomography, serum thyroxine and TRAb, clinical symptoms were used for diagnoses. CDR1 and CDR2 (germline): SGHNT, YYREEE (reference sequence). V shed 3 bases and J shed 6 bases, with 17 bases lying between them. This CDR3 contains 15 residues. Amplified TCR beta CDR3 regions came from RNA transcripts. The TCR CDR3 was amplified in a first-round RT-PCR using the HTBI primer set. TCRdb reprocessed the multiplex PCR reads with MiXCR, giving one entry per CDR3 protein. The data contain about 540,000 distinct CDR3 sequences, about 43% of them singletons.

The chain has TRBV5-4 and TRBJ2-3; TRBD2 is a possible D gene (6 bases). The clonotype originates from a woman aged 18-29 years with Graves' hyperthyroidism. Sequencing was performed on peripheral blood or thyroid tissue (not recorded which). CDR3 protein: CASSSFSRGTDTQYF. In DNA, the CDR3 is TGTGCCAGCAGCTCTTTCTCGAGAGGGACTGATACGCAGTATTTT.